The 27 T cell receptor beta chains in this list originate from one sample, sequenced in a study of control samples from healthy donors and cancer patients. This table comes from immunoSEQ multiplex PCR, and its TCRdb copy is limited to in-frame clones, with some not included. The sample consists of about 76,000 clones, approximately 91% of them appearing once. The sample comprised PBMCs. The receptors shown here come from a woman in her forties or fifties with colorectal cancer.

The rearrangement joins TRBV10-3 to TRBJ1-1, with D possibly matching TRBD1 (6 bases). Germline CDR1 ENHRY, CDR2 SYGVKD. The germline V and J ends were trimmed by 6 bases and 6 bases, with 14 bases remaining between them. This CDR3 is built from 13 residues. In nucleotides, the CDR3 is TGTGCCATCAGGCCGGGACACGACGCTGAAGCTTTCTTT. The encoded protein is CAIRPGHDAEAFF.

The rearrangement links TRBV2 to TRBJ1-2; 8 bases align to TRBD1. The germline V gene has CDR1 SNHLY and CDR2 FYNNEI. The CDR3 extends over 13 amino acids. With V trimmed by 4 bases and J by 4 bases, 2 bases remained unmatched. DNA of the CDR3: TGTGCCAGCAGTGGACAGGGGATCTATGGCTACACCTTC. Amino acid sequence: CASSGQGIYGYTF.

In regard to this clone: Compared with germline, one end of the junction differs, possibly owing to a read error. This sequence joins TRBV4-1 and TRBJ2-3, with TRBD2 matching 8 bases. In germline, CDR1 is MGHRA, CDR2 YSYEKL. This CDR3 is 15 amino acids long. The CDR3 region has the DNA TGCGCCGGCAGCCAAGATCCGGGGGGGCTGGGTACGCAGTATTTT. Residues: CAGSQDPGGLGTQYF.

V and J are TRBV29-1 and TRBJ1-1; D gene ambiguous. The CDR3 consists of 13 residues. With 5 bases removed from V and 0 bases from J, the gap between germline ends came to 10 bases. Germline loops: CDR1 SQVTM, CDR2 ANQGSEA. The CDR3 sequence is CSVRQQLNTEAFF. The DNA of the CDR3 is TGCAGCGTTCGTCAGCAGTTGAACACTGAAGCTTTCTTT. The variable domain in full, completed from reference TRBV29-1 and TRBJ1-1, reads SAVISQKPSRDICQRGTSLTIQCQVDSQVTMMFWYRQQPGQSLTLIATANQGSEATYESGFVIDKFPISRPNLTFSTLTVSNMSPEDSSIYLCSVRQQLNTEAFFGQGTRLTVV.

On this clone itself: Other DNA sequences in the same sample also yield this CDR3. The rearrangement uses TRBV15 and TRBJ1-2, with TRBD1 as a possible D gene (6 bases). Trimming removed 0 bases at V and 8 bases at J, with 10 bases between. Germline V gene data show CDR1 as LNHNV and CDR2 as YYDKDF (reference sequence). This CDR3 is built from 13 residues. The CDR3 nucleotides read TGTGCCACCAGCAGAGAGGAGGGGGACGGCTACACCTTC. Encoded protein: CATSREEGDGYTF.

This rearrangement joins TRBV3-1 (or the pseudogene TRBV3-2) to TRBJ2-1; TRBD2 aligns across 9 bases. Germline CDR1 and CDR2: LGHDT and YNNKEL (reference sequence). The V gene end was trimmed by 4 bases and the J gene end by 6 bases; junction bases not matched to a gene: 13. This CDR3 spans 17 amino acids. The CDR3 reads CASSPYLAGGPSNEQFF. The CDR3 nucleotides read TGTGCCAGCAGCCCCTATCTTGCGGGGGGGCCAAGCAATGAGCAGTTCTTC.

The V and J genes are TRBV5-6 and TRBJ2-2, with D possibly being TRBD1 (5 bases). Germline V gives CDR1 SGHDT, CDR2 YYEEEE. Trimming removed 2 bases from V and 4 bases from J, with 9 bases in between. The CDR3 covers 14 residues. This chain's CDR3 is CASSFRGLTGELFF. DNA for the CDR3: TGTGCCAGCAGCTTTAGGGGCCTCACCGGGGAGCTGTTTTTT.

This chain connects TRBV2 to TRBJ2-3, with a possible D match to TRBD2 (5 bases). From germline, CDR1 is SNHLY and CDR2 FYNNEI. V lost 4 bases and J 2 bases, leaving 10 bases between the germline ends. The CDR3 has 14 amino acids. The CDR3 nucleotides are TGTGCCAGCAGTGGTCGGGAAATCACAGATACGCAGTATTTT. Translation: CASSGREITDTQYF.

This rearrangement joins TRBV2 to TRBJ1-4, with D unresolved. The germline V gene encodes CDR1 SNHLY and CDR2 FYNNEI. Deletions cut 4 bases from V and 10 bases from J, with 19 bases between. The CDR3 consists of 15 residues. The CDR3 DNA reads as TGTGCCAGCAGTGGCCGTGAATCGGGTCCCCGAAAACTGTTTTTT. This sequence encodes CASSGRESGPRKLFF.

V usage is TRBV3-1 (or the pseudogene TRBV3-2) and J usage is TRBJ1-2; no clear D gene. The CDR3 consists of 14 residues. CDR1 is LGHDT, CDR2 YNNKEL, per germline (reference sequence). Trimming cost V 4 bases and J 0 bases, with 9 bases left between them. The CDR3: CASSPEVANYGYTF. The CDR3 nucleotides are TGTGCCAGCAGCCCCGAGGTCGCTAACTATGGCTACACCTTC.

This clone occurred a few times. V is TRBV2 and J is TRBJ1-2; no reliable D call. Germline V lookup: CDR1 SNHLY, CDR2 FYNNEI. The CDR3 sequence is 13 residues long. V gave up 6 bases and J gave up 5 bases, with 13 bases separating them. CDR3 in amino acids: CASSPGDTYGYTF. CDR3 sequence (DNA): TGTGCCAGCAGCCCAGGTGACACTTATGGCTACACCTTC.

The chain joins TRBV3-1 (or the pseudogene TRBV3-2) to TRBJ2-2, with TRBD1 identical over 8 bases. CDR1 is LGHDT, CDR2 YNNKEL, per germline (reference sequence). Trimming cost V 2 bases and J 7 bases; bases outside gene matches: 3. The CDR3 has 14 residues. The CDR3 DNA sequence: TGTGCCAGCAGCCAACAGGGGGCAGTCGGGGAGCTGTTTTTT. Residues: CASSQQGAVGELFF.

The chain employs TRBV7-9 and TRBJ1-4; D is ambiguous. Germline CDR1 and CDR2: SEHNR and FQNEAQ (reference sequence). Trimming took off 7 bases at V and 0 bases at J, with 9 bases between the two ends. CDR3 length: 14 amino acids. The CDR3: CASIQTATNEKLFF. The CDR3 DNA reads as TGTGCCAGCATCCAGACTGCAACTAATGAAAAACTGTTTTTT. Combining the CDR3 with reference TRBV7-9 and TRBJ1-4 gives the whole variable domain DTGVSQNPRHKITKRGQNVTFRCDPISEHNRLYWYRQTLGQGPEFLTYFQNEAQLEKSRLLSDRFSAERPKGSFSTLEIQRTEQGDSAMYLCASIQTATNEKLFFGSGTQLSVL.

The gene calls are TRBV5-6 and TRBJ2-3, with D possibly matching TRBD1 (5 bases). V gave up 2 bases and J gave up 0 bases, with 16 bases separating them. The CDR3 is 17 amino acids. Germline CDR1 reads SGHDT; CDR2 reads YYEEEE. CDR3 nucleotide sequence: TGTGCCAGCAGCTTAAGGGGCGGTACCTCTAGCACAGATACGCAGTATTTT. It encodes CASSLRGGTSSTDTQYF.

V gene TRBV6-1 combines with J gene TRBJ2-7, with no clear D. Trimming pared 2 bases from V and 0 bases from J, leaving 2 bases between. The CDR3 spans 12 residues. From germline, CDR1 is MNHNS and CDR2 SASEGT. The CDR3 protein is CASSETSYEQYV. CDR3 nucleotides: TGTGCCAGCAGTGAAACCTCCTACGAGCAGTACGTC.

The chain combines TRBV18 with TRBJ1-5, with D tentatively TRBD1 (5 bases). Germline CDR1 is KGHSH and CDR2 is LQKENI. The V and J ends lost 3 bases and 3 bases respectively, with 12 bases between them. The length of the CDR3 is 15 residues. The CDR3 is CASSPSAGTNQPQHF. CDR3 nucleotide sequence: TGTGCCAGCTCACCGTCGGCAGGGACCAATCAGCCCCAGCATTTT.

Remarks on this clone: Other DNA sequences within the sample encode an identical CDR3. This chain uses TRBV7-2 with TRBJ1-5, with D possibly being TRBD1 (5 bases). Germline V gives CDR1 SGHTA, CDR2 FQGNSA. The CDR3 sequence is 13 residues long. Trimming removed 1 base from V and 6 bases from J, with 7 bases in between. CDR3 in DNA: TGTGCCAGCAGCTTAGGGGGGAGTCAGCCCCAGCATTTT. This encodes CASSLGGSQPQHF.

In its sample, this clone was seen a few times. The chain recombines TRBV18 with TRBJ2-2, with 9 bases matching TRBD1. Germline assignment: CDR1 KGHSH and CDR2 LQKENI. This CDR3 contains 14 residues. Unmatched junction bases numbered 2, after V lost 4 bases and J lost 5 bases. CDR3 region: CASSLDRGTGELFF. The CDR3 DNA is TGTGCCAGCTCACTGGACAGGGGAACCGGGGAGCTGTTTTTT.

The chain couples TRBV18 to TRBJ2-1; D is unresolved. CDR3 length: 11 residues. The germline CDR1 and CDR2 sequences are KGHSH and LQKENI. V shed 6 bases and J shed 9 bases, with 9 bases lying between them. The CDR3: CASSPIGEQFF. DNA of the CDR3: TGTGCCAGCTCGCCCATAGGTGAGCAGTTCTTC.

This chain joins TRBV5-5 and TRBJ1-5; tentative D call: TRBD1 (5 bases). The CDR3 is 16 residues long. Germline V gives CDR1 SGHKS, CDR2 YYEKEE (reference sequence). Deletions cut 3 bases from V and 0 bases from J, with 13 bases between. The CDR3 DNA sequence: TGTGCCAGCAGCTACGGGGGGGACTATAGCAATCAGCCCCAGCATTTT. Translated: CASSYGGDYSNQPQHF.

The CDR3 DNA sequence: TGTGCCGGCGGGACAGGGGGAGCCAAAAACATTCAGTACTTC. Protein: CAGGTGGAKNIQYF. J is TRBJ2-4 and V is TRBV6-5, with 11 bases identical to TRBD1. The germline gives CDR1 MNHEY, CDR2 SVGAGI. This CDR3 spans 14 amino acids. Losses at the gene ends were 11 bases for V and 0 bases for J; bases not matched to a gene: 3.

V is TRBV30 and J is TRBJ2-3; D remains ambiguous. This CDR3 is built from 15 residues. Trimming cost V 0 bases and J 0 bases, with 10 bases left between them. Germline lookup yields CDR1 GTSNPN and CDR2 SVGIG (reference sequence). CDR3 region: CAWSVGLGSTDTQYF. For the CDR3, the DNA is TGTGCCTGGAGTGTAGGGCTAGGGAGCACAGATACGCAGTATTTT.

V usage is TRBV6-5 and J usage is TRBJ1-2; 7 nucleotides agree with TRBD1. The CDR3 has 16 residues. CDR1 is MNHEY and CDR2 is SVGAGI in the germline V gene. V lost 0 bases and J lost 7; bases outside the gene matches: 11. The CDR3 region has the DNA TGTGCCAGCAGTTACTCGGTGGGGCAGGGGGTTGGTGGCTACACCTTC. Translated, it gives CASSYSVGQGVGGYTF.

The chain links TRBV28 to TRBJ2-7; possibly TRBD2 for D (5 bases). CDR1 and CDR2 (germline): MDHEN, SYDVKM. V was trimmed by 6 bases and J by 1 base, leaving 7 bases between them. The CDR3 length is 12 residues. The CDR3 nucleotides are TGTGCCAGCAGCAGCGGATCCTACGAGCAGTACGTC. Residues: CASSSGSYEQYV.

This clone was detected only a few times. The chain combines TRBV6-4 with TRBJ2-1; weak D call: TRBD2 (5 bases). CDR1 is MRHNA and CDR2 is SNTAGT in the germline V gene. The CDR3 spans 15 residues. V lost 0 bases, J lost 7 bases, and 13 bases lay in between. This CDR3 reads CASSDSGETYNEQFF. The CDR3 nucleotides are TGTGCCAGCAGTGACTCCGGGGAGACGTATAATGAGCAGTTCTTC.

This clone was observed once. The V and J genes are TRBV28 and TRBJ2-7, with D possibly being TRBD2 (7 bases). Per the germline V gene, CDR1 is MDHEN and CDR2 is SYDVKM. The CDR3 consists of 14 residues. The V gene lost 8 bases and the J gene lost 2 bases, with 16 bases spanning the gap. In DNA, the CDR3 is TGTGCCAGCCCCGGGAGGACAGCTACCTACGAGCAGTACGTC. This gives the protein CASPGRTATYEQYV.

This chain connects TRBV6-1 to TRBJ2-1; 7 bases map to TRBD2. The junction had 4 bases not matched to a gene; V was cut back by 5 bases and J by 9 bases. This CDR3 has 12 residues. CDR1 is MNHNS and CDR2 is SASEGT in the germline V gene. CDR3 protein: CASSFREGEQFF. CDR3 DNA sequence: TGTGCCAGCAGTTTCAGGGAGGGTGAGCAGTTCTTC.